The 30 T cell receptor beta chains listed next were all sequenced from one sample in a study of T cells in Graves' hyperthyroidism and ophthalmopathy. What was amplified from RNA transcripts were TCR beta CDR3 regions. HTBI primers were employed in a first-round RT-PCR of the TCR CDR3. TCRdb recomputed calls from the multiplex PCR reads with MiXCR, one row per CDR3 protein. Here the sample spans around 520,000 distinct CDR3 sequences, 13% to 15% being singletons. The sample taken for sequencing was blood. These receptors were taken from a woman younger than 30 with Graves' hyperthyroidism.

This clonotype appeared many times. This chain links TRBV9 with TRBJ1-2; 8 bases are a match to TRBD1. The germline CDR1 and CDR2 sequences are SGDLS and YYNGEE. The CDR3 contains 15 residues. V dropped 3 bases and J dropped 0; count of bases not matched to a gene: 4. The CDR3 spells CASSAPGGSNYGYTF. The DNA for the CDR3 is TGTGCCAGCAGCGCCCCAGGGGGCTCTAACTATGGCTACACCTTC. The full variable domain, completed using reference TRBV9 and TRBJ1-2, is DSGVTQTPKHLITATGQRVTLRCSPRSGDLSVYWYQQSLDQGLQFLIQYYNGEERAKGNILERFSAQQFPDLHSELNLSSLELGDSALYFCASSAPGGSNYGYTFGSGTRLTVV.

This clonotype was recorded many times. The J gene is TRBJ2-5, the V gene TRBV11-2; 11 bases are shared with TRBD2. The length of the CDR3 is 17 residues. The junction had 6 bases not matched to a gene; V was cut back by 1 base and J by 2 bases. Germline CDR1 reads SGHAT; CDR2 reads FQNNGV. This chain's CDR3 is CASSLVAGGPSQETQYF. CDR3 bases: TGTGCCAGCAGCTTAGTAGCGGGAGGGCCTTCTCAAGAGACCCAGTACTTC.

This clonotype was observed a handful of times. The rearrangement links TRBV4-1 to TRBJ1-1; maybe TRBD1 (5 bases). CDR3 size: 16 residues. The V gene's germline CDR1 is MGHRA and CDR2 YSYEKL. Trimming removed 1 base from V and 5 bases from J, with 17 bases in between. CDR3 sequence (DNA): TGCGCCAGCAGCCAAGTTACGAGGGGTTTTAGGACTGAAGCTTTCTTT. Translation gives CASSQVTRGFRTEAFF.

With regard to this clonotype: Given a much more abundant clone one base away, this may be a read error. This sequence joins TRBV3-1 and TRBJ2-1; TRBD2 agrees at 9 bases. The ends lost 6 bases at V and 0 bases at J; junction bases unmatched: 6. This CDR3 has 16 amino acids. In germline, CDR1 is LGHDT, CDR2 YNNKEL (reference sequence). The CDR3 sequence is CASSGSGGTSYNEQFF. The CDR3 DNA sequence: TGTGCCAGCAGTGGAAGCGGGGGGACCTCCTACAATGAGCAGTTCTTC.

This clonotype has at least ten counts. The chain is built from TRBV20-1 and TRBJ2-3; D is uncertain. V lost 3 bases, J lost 4 bases, and 14 bases lay in between. The CDR3 loop spans 14 amino acids. Looked up from germline, CDR1 is DFQATT and CDR2 is SNEGSKA (reference sequence). For the CDR3, the DNA is TGCAGTGCTAGCTCGGTCGAGGCCGCAGATACGCAGTATTTT. Protein product: CSASSVEAADTQYF.

The V gene is TRBV2, the J gene TRBJ2-1, with TRBD2 matching over 14 bases. This CDR3 is 16 amino acids long. CDR1 SNHLY and CDR2 FYNNEI come from the germline V gene. J lost 10 bases, V lost 4 bases, and 9 bases had no gene match. The CDR3 coding sequence is TGTGCCAGCAGTGTCGGGGGACTAGCGGGAGTGGACGAGCAGTTCTTC. This encodes CASSVGGLAGVDEQFF.

This clonotype was seen ten or more times. The chain combines TRBV9 with TRBJ2-5; no clear D. Germline V gives CDR1 SGDLS, CDR2 YYNGEE. V shed 0 bases and J shed 5 bases, with 11 bases lying between them. The CDR3 extends over 14 amino acids. The CDR3 region is CASSVGGGMETQYF. The CDR3 DNA is TGTGCCAGCAGCGTAGGGGGTGGAATGGAGACCCAGTACTTC.

This clonotype appeared many times. The chain is built from TRBV12-3 or TRBV12-4 and TRBJ1-5, with TRBD1 matching over 9 bases. CDR3 size: 15 residues. Trimming took 6 bases from V and 3 from J; bases not matched to a gene: 6. CDR3 region: CASSQDRGLNQPQHF. CDR3 DNA: TGTGCCAGCAGCCAGGACAGGGGACTCAATCAGCCCCAGCATTTT.

This clonotype came up a few times. V and J are TRBV13 and TRBJ2-7; a weak D match, TRBD2 (5 bases). Looked up from germline, CDR1 is PRHDT and CDR2 is FYEKMQ (reference sequence). The CDR3 is made up of 17 amino acids. V lost 5 bases and J 3 bases, leaving 23 bases between the germline ends. CDR3 nucleotides: TGTGCCAGCAGCAACACTAGTTGGGATTTTCCCAGCTACGAGCAGTACTTC. It translates to CASSNTSWDFPSYEQYF.

In this sample, this clonotype turned up many times. The chain employs TRBV6-2 or TRBV6-3 and TRBJ2-4, with D possibly TRBD1 on 5 matching bases. CDR1 MNHEY and CDR2 SVGEGT come from the germline V gene. Trimming pared 4 bases from V and 6 bases from J, leaving 10 bases between. This CDR3 region has 13 residues. CDR3 in DNA: TGTGCCAGCAGTTCAGGGTCGGGAAACATTCAGTACTTC. Its protein is CASSSGSGNIQYF.

This chain joins TRBV9 and TRBJ2-2; D gene ambiguous. The CDR3 runs to 16 residues. Germline V gene data show CDR1 as SGDLS and CDR2 as YYNGEE. Trimming took off 0 bases at V and 0 bases at J, with 9 bases between the two ends. CDR3 DNA sequence: TGTGCCAGCAGCGTAGGCTTCCTAACGAACACCGGGGAGCTGTTTTTT. Translating it yields CASSVGFLTNTGELFF.

This clonotype appeared many times. The V and J genes are TRBV20-1 and TRBJ2-1, with D possibly matching TRBD2 (5 bases). The germline gives CDR1 DFQATT, CDR2 SNEGSKA (reference sequence). Trimming pared 6 bases from V and 4 bases from J, leaving 16 bases between. This CDR3 contains 14 residues. This chain's CDR3 is CSATSGPVYNEQFF. The CDR3 region has the DNA TGCAGTGCAACAAGCGGACCAGTTTACAATGAGCAGTTCTTC.

This clonotype was counted between two and nine times. The rearrangement uses TRBV12-5 and TRBJ2-7; no firm D call. The CDR3 covers 10 residues. V was pared by 3 bases and J by 6 bases, with 3 bases between. Germline V gene sequence: CDR1 LGHNT, CDR2 FRNRAP. The CDR3 DNA follows: TGTGCTAGTGGTTTTCCCGAGCAGTACTTC. Residues: CASGFPEQYF.

This clonotype was detected many times. The chain recombines TRBV28 with TRBJ2-5; TRBD1 matches 10 bases. Germline CDR1 MDHEN, CDR2 SYDVKM. The CDR3 runs to 18 residues. Germline trimming cut 7 bases from V and 1 base from J; bases unmatched to any gene: 15. CDR3 residues: CASIGGSGQGGPQETQYF. CDR3 nucleotides: TGTGCCAGCATTGGAGGATCAGGACAGGGGGGCCCCCAAGAGACCCAGTACTTC.

This clonotype was observed a single time. This sequence joins TRBV4-2 and TRBJ2-7; D uncertain. Germline V gives CDR1 LGHNA, CDR2 YNFKEQ. CDR3 length equals 15 residues. V gave up 0 bases and J gave up 1 base, with 10 bases separating them. The DNA of the CDR3 is TGTGCCAGCAGCCAAGAGTTGACGGGTTCCTACGAGCAGTACGTC. Translation: CASSQELTGSYEQYV.

As regards this clonotype: Mismatch with germline at one junction end may stem from a read error. The chain uses TRBV19 and TRBJ2-3; D call uncertain. CDR3 length equals 13 residues. In germline, CDR1 is LNHDA, CDR2 SQIVND (reference sequence). Written as DNA, the CDR3 is TGTGCCAATAGTATACTCGTCACAGATACGCAGTATTTT. As protein: CANSILVTDTQYF.

The sample holds a few counts of this clonotype. The CDR3 nucleotides are TGTGCCAGCCATACTAGCGCGAATGAGCAGTTCTTC. Residues: CASHTSANEQFF. The rearrangement uses TRBV19 and TRBJ2-1; 7 bases match TRBD2. The CDR3 runs 12 residues. Germline V gene sequence: CDR1 LNHDA, CDR2 SQIVND (reference sequence). V was clipped by 9 bases and J by 7 bases; unmatched bases: 6. Together with reference TRBV19 and TRBJ2-1, the CDR3 gives the full variable domain: DGGITQSPKYLFRKEGQNVTLSCEQNLNHDAMYWYRQDPGQGLRLIYYSQIVNDFQKGDIAEGYSVSREKKESFPLTVTSAQKNPTAFYLCASHTSANEQFFGPGTRLTVL.

A few counts support this clonotype. This may arise from a read error, as a much more abundant clone is one base away. The gene calls are TRBV29-1 and TRBJ1-1; D ambiguous. The V gene's germline CDR1 is SQVTM and CDR2 ANQGSEA. This CDR3 is 12 amino acids long. V dropped 5 bases and J dropped 7 bases, with 14 bases sitting between them. The CDR3: CSVIEVGIEAFF. The CDR3 DNA reads as TGCAGCGTTATTGAGGTGGGCATTGAAGCTTTCTTT.

This clonotype showed up many times. The V call is TRBV30, the J call TRBJ1-5, with 7 bases fitting TRBD1. CDR1 and CDR2 (germline): GTSNPN, SVGIG (reference sequence). Unmatched junction bases numbered 10, after V lost 0 bases and J lost 11 bases. The CDR3 runs to 14 residues. CDR3 amino acids: CAWSVTGQATTQHF. CDR3 bases: TGTGCCTGGAGTGTGACAGGGCAAGCGACGACCCAGCATTTT.

Notes on this clonotype: A much larger clone differs from this one at a single base, so this may be a read error. The chain combines TRBV6-2 or TRBV6-3 with TRBJ2-2; D unclear. Germline V gene data show CDR1 as MNHEY and CDR2 as SVGEGT. With 7 bases removed from V and 6 bases from J, the gap between germline ends came to 15 bases. The CDR3 spans 14 residues. Here the CDR3 DNA reads TGTGCCAGCACCCTAGTGAATGTCCCCGGGGAGCTGTTTTTT. It specifies CASTLVNVPGELFF.

Only a few counts were recorded for this clonotype. This chain connects TRBV27 to TRBJ2-3, with 9 bases matching TRBD2. With 4 bases clipped from V and 7 bases from J, the junction kept 9 bases outside the gene matches. Germline CDR1 reads MNHEY; CDR2 reads SMNVEV (reference sequence). The CDR3 runs 15 residues. The CDR3 sequence: CASSSVAGAENTQYF. In nucleotides, the CDR3 is TGTGCCAGCAGTTCCGTAGCGGGAGCCGAAAATACGCAGTATTTT.

V is TRBV6-1 and J is TRBJ1-5; a weak D match, TRBD1 (6 bases). The CDR3 extends over 13 amino acids. V lost 6 bases, J lost 7 bases, and 13 bases lay in between. In germline, CDR1 is MNHNS, CDR2 SASEGT. The CDR3 coding sequence is TGTGCCAGCAGGAACTTACAGGGCCAGCCCCAGCATTTT. Encoded protein: CASRNLQGQPQHF.

This clonotype was seen ten or more times. The chain carries TRBV30 and TRBJ2-2; 7 bases fit TRBD1. CDR1 is GTSNPN, CDR2 SVGIG, per germline (reference sequence). The CDR3 has 15 residues. V lost 2 bases to trimming and J lost 4 bases; unmatched junction nucleotides: 7. The CDR3 reads CAWSPGQSFTGELFF. The CDR3 coding sequence is TGTGCCTGGAGTCCGGGACAGAGCTTCACCGGGGAGCTGTTTTTT.

This clonotype was found a few times. This chain uses TRBV15 with TRBJ1-4; D might be TRBD1 (5 bases). Looked up from germline, CDR1 is LNHNV and CDR2 is YYDKDF (reference sequence). V lost 5 bases and J lost 10, with 17 bases in between. The length of the CDR3 is 14 residues. DNA of the CDR3: TGTGCCACCAGCCGGGACTCATTGGGCGGAAAACTGTTTTTT. It codes for CATSRDSLGGKLFF.

This clonotype has a handful of counts. The J gene is TRBJ2-3, the V gene TRBV20-1; TRBD2 matches at 10 bases. V was pared by 5 bases and J by 4 bases, with 15 bases of the junction left unmatched. The germline V gene encodes CDR1 DFQATT and CDR2 SNEGSKA (reference sequence). This CDR3 comprises 17 residues. This CDR3 is CSALPLAGALSPDTQYF. CDR3 nucleotides: TGCAGTGCTCTTCCTCTAGCGGGAGCGCTTAGCCCAGATACGCAGTATTTT.

This clonotype was seen only a few times. This chain joins TRBV7-2 and TRBJ1-2, with D perhaps TRBD1 (6 bases). The V gene lost 1 base and the J gene lost 4 bases, with 13 bases spanning the gap. CDR3 length equals 15 residues. Germline lookup yields CDR1 SGHTA and CDR2 FQGNSA. The CDR3 nucleotides read TGTGCCAGCAGCTTAGGGGACATCCCTGGCTATGGCTACACCTTC. It translates to CASSLGDIPGYGYTF.

In this sample, this clonotype turned up many times. The chain is built from TRBV20-1 and TRBJ2-7; 8 bases match TRBD2. CDR1 and CDR2 from the germline V gene are DFQATT and SNEGSKA (reference sequence). CDR3 size: 15 residues. V shed 0 bases, J shed 6 bases, and the junction held 10 bases outside the gene matches. The CDR3 region is CSARDYGRASSEQYV. The CDR3 nucleotides are TGCAGTGCTAGAGATTACGGGAGGGCCTCATCCGAGCAGTACGTC.

The V gene is TRBV6-1, the J gene TRBJ2-1; 10 bases line up with TRBD1. Per the germline V gene, CDR1 is MNHNS and CDR2 is SASEGT. J was trimmed by 8 bases and V by 7 bases; bases with no gene match: 8. CDR3 length: 14 amino acids. CDR3 sequence (DNA): TGTGCCAGCACCGGGGACAGGGGTTCGGATGAGCAGTTCTTC. Translated: CASTGDRGSDEQFF.

The chain carries TRBV6-1 and TRBJ1-1, with D unresolved. Germline CDR1 reads MNHNS; CDR2 reads SASEGT. Trimming left V 6 bases short and J 6 bases short, with 11 bases between. The CDR3 has 12 amino acids. As DNA, the CDR3 is TGTGCCAGCAGAGACAAGCTGTCTGAAGCTTTCTTT. This codes for CASRDKLSEAFF.

This clonotype was recorded many times. V usage is TRBV6-2 or TRBV6-3 and J usage is TRBJ2-2; TRBD2 agrees at 7 bases. Germline-derived CDR1 and CDR2 are MNHEY and SVGEGT. The CDR3 contains 16 residues. V dropped 2 bases and J dropped 5; count of bases not matched to a gene: 8. The CDR3 is CASSYKGGLNTGELFF. Written as DNA, the CDR3 is TGTGCCAGCAGTTACAAGGGAGGGCTGAATACCGGGGAGCTGTTTTTT.